The next 23 T cell receptor beta chains were all read from a single sample in a study of shared clonotypes between healthy human individuals. Assay: immunoSEQ multiplex PCR; the TCRdb copy retains only in-frame clones and omits some. The data contain about a million clones, 70% to 80% of them singletons. Sequenced sample: memory CD4+ T cells sorted from blood. The subset: CD45RA-negative fraction. The origin of the receptors is a man between 18 and 35 years old in good health.

V and J are TRBV11-1 and TRBJ2-7; 10 bases align to TRBD2. J lost 6 bases, V lost 1 base, and 6 bases had no gene match. Germline V gene data show CDR1 as SGHAT and CDR2 as FQDESV (reference sequence). The CDR3 length is 15 residues. CDR3 nucleotide sequence: TGTGCCAGCAGCTTAGAGGGACTAGCGCCTCTCGAGCAGTACTTC. Protein: CASSLEGLAPLEQYF. Full variable domain (remainder filled in from reference TRBV11-1 and TRBJ2-7): EAEVAQSPRYKITEKSQAVAFWCDPISGHATLYWYRQILGQGPELLVQFQDESVVDDSQLPKDRFSAERLKGVDSTLKIQPAELGDSAMYLCASSLEGLAPLEQYFGPGTRLTVT.

The DNA for the CDR3 is TGTGCCAGCAGGCCACCGAAGGGACAGGTTTTGAATGAGCAGTTCTTC. Protein product: CASRPPKGQVLNEQFF. This rearrangement joins TRBV7-8 to TRBJ2-1; 8 bases are a match to TRBD1. V shed 6 bases and J 7 bases; nucleotides not matched to a gene: 14. The CDR3 extends over 16 amino acids. Germline values: CDR1 SGHVS, CDR2 FQNEAQ.

This clone is a singleton in its sample. In the same sample, other DNA sequences code for this CDR3. The CDR3 DNA reads TGCGCCAGCAGCTTGACAGGGGGCGACACCGGGGAGCTGTTTTTT. Protein: CASSLTGGDTGELFF. V is TRBV5-1 and J is TRBJ2-2; TRBD1 matches at 9 bases. V gave up 1 base and J gave up 3 bases; unmatched junction bases: 1. Germline-derived CDR1 and CDR2 are SGHRS and YFSETQ. This CDR3 has 15 amino acids.

The chain couples TRBV18 to TRBJ2-1; 11 bases match TRBD2. The CDR3 length is 16 residues. Germline V CDR1 and CDR2: KGHSH, LQKENI. The V gene end was trimmed by 4 bases and the J gene end by 2 bases; junction bases not matched to a gene: 4. CDR3 in DNA: TGTGCCAGCTCACTAGCGGGAGGGCCGACCTACAATGAGCAGTTCTTC. It yields the protein CASSLAGGPTYNEQFF.

The V gene is TRBV7-2, the J gene TRBJ1-6, with D possibly TRBD1 on 6 matching bases. Trimming took off 5 bases at V and 4 bases at J, with 9 bases between the two ends. Germline CDR1 reads SGHTA; CDR2 reads FQGNSA. The CDR3 loop spans 14 amino acids. The DNA of the CDR3 is TGTGCCAGCAGCCCCGGGACATATAATTCACCCCTCCACTTT. This encodes CASSPGTYNSPLHF. Drawing the rest from reference TRBV7-2 and TRBJ1-6, the complete variable domain is GAGVSQSPSNKVTEKGKDVELRCDPISGHTALYWYRQSLGQGLEFLIYFQGNSAPDKSGLPSDRFSAERTGGSVSTLTIQRTQQEDSAVYLCASSPGTYNSPLHFGNGTRLTVT.

The chain couples TRBV28 to TRBJ1-2; maybe TRBD1 (5 bases). CDR3 length equals 14 residues. The germline CDR1 and CDR2 sequences are MDHEN and SYDVKM. Trimming cost V 3 bases and J 0 bases, with 8 bases left between them. CDR3 sequence (DNA): TGTGCCAGCAGTTTTCCAGGGACTAACTATGGCTACACCTTC. It codes for CASSFPGTNYGYTF.

The CDR3 loop reads CASSLYRRVAYEQYF. The CDR3 DNA follows: TGTGCCAGCAGTCTCTACAGGAGGGTAGCCTACGAGCAGTACTTC. V gene TRBV28 combines with J gene TRBJ2-7; maybe TRBD2 (6 bases). Trimming stripped 5 bases from V and 2 bases from J, with 16 bases between. Looked up from germline, CDR1 is MDHEN and CDR2 is SYDVKM. This CDR3 is 15 amino acids long.

The chain couples TRBV4-3 to TRBJ2-3, with D unresolved. Germline lookup yields CDR1 LGHNA and CDR2 YSLEER. CDR3 length: 16 amino acids. V lost 4 bases to trimming and J lost 4 bases, with 18 bases between them. As DNA, the CDR3 is TGCGCCAGCAGCCCGCAACCTTTGACAAAACCAGATACGCAGTATTTT. Translating it yields CASSPQPLTKPDTQYF.

J is TRBJ1-5 and V is TRBV10-3, with D tentatively TRBD1 (6 bases). The CDR3 length is 16 residues. Per germline, CDR1 ENHRY and CDR2 SYGVKD. V was shortened by 4 bases and J by 6 bases, with 19 bases between the two germline ends. DNA of the CDR3: TGTGCCATCAGTGCCGGTGGGAGGGGGTTGGGTCAGCCCCAGCATTTT. This codes for CAISAGGRGLGQPQHF.

The gene calls are TRBV6-1 and TRBJ2-2, with no clear D. Germline V lookup: CDR1 MNHNS, CDR2 SASEGT. V dropped 2 bases and J dropped 4 bases, with 14 bases sitting between them. This CDR3 is built from 16 residues. This CDR3 reads CASSESPSYRTGELFF. The CDR3 bases are TGTGCCAGCAGTGAAAGCCCCTCGTATCGCACCGGGGAGCTGTTTTTT.

The chain recombines TRBV5-1 with TRBJ2-7; 10 nucleotides agree with TRBD2. V shed 0 bases, J shed 5 bases, and the junction held 2 bases outside the gene matches. From germline, CDR1 is SGHRS and CDR2 YFSETQ. This CDR3 has 14 residues. For the CDR3, the DNA is TGCGCCAGCAGCTTGGGGACTAGCGGTAACGAGCAGTACTTC. This codes for CASSLGTSGNEQYF.

V usage is TRBV6-5 and J usage is TRBJ1-2; D unresolved. CDR3 length equals 13 residues. With 8 bases removed from V and 4 bases from J, the gap between germline ends came to 14 bases. Germline CDR1 reads MNHEY; CDR2 reads SVGAGI. The CDR3 sequence is CASRIGTLYGYTF. The CDR3 DNA sequence: TGTGCCAGCCGAATTGGTACCCTCTATGGCTACACCTTC.

This chain uses TRBV10-2 with TRBJ2-7; a weak D match, TRBD2 (6 bases). V was trimmed by 8 bases and J by 2 bases, leaving 10 bases between them. The CDR3 contains 12 residues. Germline CDR1 WSHSY, CDR2 SAAADI. The CDR3 DNA reads as TGCGCCAGCCGATCGGGGGCCTACGAGCAGTACTTC. Translating it yields CASRSGAYEQYF.

The chain uses TRBV2 and TRBJ2-7, with D perhaps given as TRBD1 or TRBD2 (5 bases each). The CDR3 is 12 residues long. Trimming removed 8 bases from V and 7 bases from J, with 15 bases in between. The germline V gene has CDR1 SNHLY and CDR2 FYNNEI. The CDR3 bases are TGTGCCAGCCTTGGCAGGGACCGAGAGCAGTACTTC. Its protein is CASLGRDREQYF.

In the case of this clone: Other DNA sequences in the same sample also yield this CDR3. This chain joins TRBV25-1 and TRBJ2-7, with D unresolved. The CDR3 has 11 residues. Germline CDR1 and CDR2: MGHDK and SYGVNS. Trimming left V 5 bases short and J 4 bases short, with 6 bases between. In DNA form, the CDR3 reads TGTGCCAGCAGTCTTACATACGAGCAGTACTTC. The encoded protein is CASSLTYEQYF.

The chain joins TRBV30 to TRBJ1-4, with TRBD1 matching over 8 bases. The V gene end was trimmed by 3 bases and the J gene end by 8 bases; junction bases not matched to a gene: 11. CDR3 length: 15 residues. Germline V gene data show CDR1 as GTSNPN and CDR2 as SVGIG (reference sequence). For the CDR3, the DNA is TGTGCCTGGAGGGACCCAGGGGGCGTCGGAGAAAAACTGTTTTTT. It translates to CAWRDPGGVGEKLFF.

This clone has only a few counts. Other DNA sequences in the sample encode the same CDR3. The V and J genes are TRBV10-1 and TRBJ1-2, with D possibly TRBD1 on 6 matching bases. The CDR3 consists of 13 residues. Germline V lookup: CDR1 WNHNN, CDR2 SYGVQD (reference sequence). V dropped 0 bases and J dropped 4 bases, with 6 bases sitting between them. CDR3 amino acids: CASSESTGYGYTF. As DNA, the CDR3 is TGCGCCAGCAGTGAGTCGACAGGCTATGGCTACACCTTC.

The chain carries TRBV5-4 and TRBJ1-4; D not resolved. The ends were cut back, 4 bases at V and 5 bases at J, with 12 bases in the middle. CDR3 length: 14 amino acids. CDR1 SGHNT and CDR2 YYREEE come from the germline V gene (reference sequence). CDR3 loop: CASSREGGNEKLFF. The CDR3 DNA is TGTGCCAGCAGCCGTGAAGGAGGGAATGAAAAACTGTTTTTT.

This chain links TRBV7-2 with TRBJ2-3; 13 nucleotides match TRBD2. CDR1 and CDR2 (germline): SGHTA, FQGNSA. V dropped 5 bases and J dropped 3; count of bases not matched to a gene: 5. This CDR3 is built from 16 residues. The CDR3 coding sequence is TGTGCCAGCAGCCGACGGACTAGCGGGAGAACAGATACGCAGTATTTT. Protein product: CASSRRTSGRTDTQYF.

This sequence joins TRBV21-1 and TRBJ2-7; the DNA was not used to check the table's D call, TRBD1. TRBV21-1 is a pseudogene segment. The CDR3 is 14 residues long. The CDR3 loop reads CASGQALRPYEQYF. The DNA of the CDR3 is TGTGCCAGCGGACAGGCCCTCCGGCCCTACGAGCAGTACTTC.

This clone was detected a few times. V usage is TRBV5-6 and J usage is TRBJ1-2; 9 bases match TRBD1. The CDR3 totals 11 residues. Trimming took 1 base from V and 13 from J; bases not matched to a gene: 2. Germline CDR1 is SGHDT and CDR2 is YYEEEE. CDR3: CASSLTGGPTF. DNA of the CDR3: TGTGCCAGCAGCTTGACAGGGGGCCCCACCTTC.

In this sample, this clone turned up once. Additional DNA sequences in this sample encode the identical CDR3. The chain carries TRBV29-1 and TRBJ2-7; 10 nucleotides align to TRBD1. This CDR3 is built from 13 residues. Trimming at V came to 1 base and at J to 4 bases, leaving 1 base not matched to a gene. Germline CDR1 and CDR2: SQVTM and ANQGSEA. The CDR3 DNA sequence: TGCAGCGTTGAAGGACAGGGGGCTTACGAGCAGTACTTC. It codes for CSVEGQGAYEQYF.

The chain joins TRBV5-4 to TRBJ2-7; tentatively, D is TRBD1 (6 bases). The CDR3 has 17 residues. Trimming cost V 0 bases and J 1 base, with 17 bases left between them. Germline V gene sequence: CDR1 SGHNT, CDR2 YYREEE (reference sequence). The CDR3 protein is CASSLGGRGGQSYEQYF. The CDR3 nucleotides are TGTGCCAGCAGCTTGGGGGGCAGGGGCGGGCAATCCTACGAGCAGTACTTC.